This T cell receptor beta chain came from a study of shared clonotypes between healthy human individuals. The test was conducted at deep level. For unsorted PBMC, 300 ng DNA per replicate equaled approximately 30,000 T cell genomes. This table comes from immunoSEQ multiplex PCR, and its TCRdb copy is limited to in-frame clones, with some not included. The sample shows about 480,000 clones, more than 65% of them seen only once. CDR1 is MNHEY and CDR2 is SMNVEV in the germline V gene (reference sequence). The CDR3 is 12 residues long. The ends were cut back, 5 bases at V and 11 bases at J, with 13 bases in the middle. Caucasian adults residing in Nashville, Tennessee made up all the donors.

The sequenced material came from PBMCs. The TCR was taken from a woman between 40 and 55 years old in good health. Some clones in this sample may be carry-over from other donors' samples. V usage is TRBV27 and J usage is TRBJ2-1; D uncertain. CDR3 loop: CASSPSGVQQFF. The CDR3 coding sequence is TGTGCCAGCAGTCCCTCTGGGGTACAGCAGTTCTTC.